This TCR beta chain was sequenced in a study of identifying expanded T cells in peripheral blood. Study-wide points: Clone count variance between roughly 2-week samples rose with total template count.

Germline V gene sequence: CDR1 SGHRS, CDR2 YFSETQ. The CDR3 totals 14 residues. Trimming cost V 4 bases and J 5 bases; bases outside gene matches: 7. This clone was detected only once. The antigen is unknown. TCRdb's table, derived via immunoSEQ multiplex PCR, lists solely in-frame clones and lacks some. This table holds about 89,000 clones, roughly 86% found once. The source of this sequence is a person aged 18 to 70 in good health. Sequencing was carried out using blood. The gene calls are TRBV5-1 and TRBJ1-2, with TRBD1 matching over 8 bases. CDR3 in amino acids: CASSPRTGSYGYTF. As DNA, the CDR3 is TGCGCCAGCAGCCCAAGGACAGGGAGTTATGGCTACACCTTC.